This paragraph covers one T cell receptor beta chain sequence. Its antigen is currently unknown. The data were taken from a study of beta chain features in type 1 diabetes. Overall study findings and caveats: No resolution was reached here on whether HLA type influences TCRB rearrangement. Type 1 diabetes patients had TCRB CDR3s that were shorter (moderately but significantly so) in all four CD4+ subsets. For type 1 diabetes patients, VDJ junctions showed fewer insertions and more deletions.

The germline V gene has CDR1 SEHNR and CDR2 FQNEAQ (reference sequence). The CDR3 totals 18 residues. The V gene lost 1 base and the J gene lost 5 bases, with 23 bases spanning the gap. Via the markers CD45RO/CCR7/CD25/CD127/CD95/CD27, stem cell-like memory, regulatory, central memory and naive CD4+ cells were sorted. As every portion of the isolated RNA was reverse transcribed, the sequencing read expressed TCRB transcripts. The average output of naive, central memory and regulatory T cell samples was approximately 3.6 million reads. The table came from immunoSEQ multiplex PCR; TCRdb's copy has only in-frame clones and leaves some out. The sample lists some 330,000 clones; roughly an eighth were seen once.

The chain recombines TRBV7-9 with TRBJ2-5; unclear D gene. The specimen was naive CD4+ T cells from blood. This clonotype was obtained from a woman younger than 30 with type 1 diabetes. DNA of the CDR3: TGTGCCAGCAGCTTAGGCCGAACGCCCGCCAGGCCCAGGGAGACCCAGTACTTC. Translating it yields CASSLGRTPARPRETQYF. Complete variable domain (other parts from reference TRBV7-9 and TRBJ2-5): DTGVSQNPRHKITKRGQNVTFRCDPISEHNRLYWYRQTLGQGPEFLTYFQNEAQLEKSRLLSDRFSAERPKGSFSTLEIQRTEQGDSAMYLCASSLGRTPARPRETQYFGPGTRLLVL.